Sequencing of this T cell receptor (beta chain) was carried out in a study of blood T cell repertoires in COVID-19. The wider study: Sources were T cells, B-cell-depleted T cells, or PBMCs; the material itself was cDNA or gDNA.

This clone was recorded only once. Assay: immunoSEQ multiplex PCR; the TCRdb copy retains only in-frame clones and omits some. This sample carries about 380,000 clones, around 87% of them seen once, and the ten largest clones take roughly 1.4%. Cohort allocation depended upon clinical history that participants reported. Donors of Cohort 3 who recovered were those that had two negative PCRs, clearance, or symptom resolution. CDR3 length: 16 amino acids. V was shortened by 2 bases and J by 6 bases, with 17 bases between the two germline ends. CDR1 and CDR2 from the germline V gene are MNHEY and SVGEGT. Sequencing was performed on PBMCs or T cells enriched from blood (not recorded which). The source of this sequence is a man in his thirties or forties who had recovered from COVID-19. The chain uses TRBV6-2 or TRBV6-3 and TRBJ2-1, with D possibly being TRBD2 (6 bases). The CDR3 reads CASSYEVGGGINEQFF. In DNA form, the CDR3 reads TGTGCCAGCAGTTACGAGGTGGGTGGGGGGATCAATGAGCAGTTCTTC.